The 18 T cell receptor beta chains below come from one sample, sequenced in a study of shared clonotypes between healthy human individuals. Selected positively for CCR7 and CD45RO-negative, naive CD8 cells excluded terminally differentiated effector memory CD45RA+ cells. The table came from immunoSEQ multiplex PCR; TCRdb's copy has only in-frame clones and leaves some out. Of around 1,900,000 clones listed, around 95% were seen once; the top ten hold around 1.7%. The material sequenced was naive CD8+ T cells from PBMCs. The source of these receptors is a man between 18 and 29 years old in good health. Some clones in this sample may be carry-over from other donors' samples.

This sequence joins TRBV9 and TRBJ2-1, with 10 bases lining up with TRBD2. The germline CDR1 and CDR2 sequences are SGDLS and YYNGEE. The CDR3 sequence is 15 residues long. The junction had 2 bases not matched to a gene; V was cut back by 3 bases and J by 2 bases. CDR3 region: CASSGSGRAYNEQFF. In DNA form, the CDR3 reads TGTGCCAGCAGCGGCAGCGGGAGGGCCTACAATGAGCAGTTCTTC.

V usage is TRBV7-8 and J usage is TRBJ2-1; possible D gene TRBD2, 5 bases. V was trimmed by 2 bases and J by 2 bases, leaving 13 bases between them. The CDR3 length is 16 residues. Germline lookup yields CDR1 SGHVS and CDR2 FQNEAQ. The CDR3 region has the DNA TGTGCCAGCAGCTTATACCCCCCGGGGACCTACAATGAGCAGTTCTTC. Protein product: CASSLYPPGTYNEQFF. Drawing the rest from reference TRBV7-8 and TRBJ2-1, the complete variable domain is GAGVSQSPRYKVAKRGQDVALRCDPISGHVSLFWYQQALGQGPEFLTYFQNEAQLDKSGLPSDRFFAERPEGSVSTLKIQRTQQEDSAVYLCASSLYPPGTYNEQFFGPGTRLTVL.

CDR3 residues: CATGPLGTIYF. CDR3 DNA: TGTGCCACCGGCCCATTGGGCACCATATATTTT. The V call is TRBV2, the J call TRBJ1-3; D unclear. The CDR3 loop spans 11 amino acids. The germline V gene has CDR1 SNHLY and CDR2 FYNNEI. V lost 10 bases to trimming and J lost 9 bases, with 13 bases between them.

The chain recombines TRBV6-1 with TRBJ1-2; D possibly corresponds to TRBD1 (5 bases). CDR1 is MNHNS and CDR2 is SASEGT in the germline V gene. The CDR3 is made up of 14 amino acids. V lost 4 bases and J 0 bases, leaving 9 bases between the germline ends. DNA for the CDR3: TGTGCCAGCAGTGGCAGGGATGCTAACTATGGCTACACCTTC. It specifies CASSGRDANYGYTF.

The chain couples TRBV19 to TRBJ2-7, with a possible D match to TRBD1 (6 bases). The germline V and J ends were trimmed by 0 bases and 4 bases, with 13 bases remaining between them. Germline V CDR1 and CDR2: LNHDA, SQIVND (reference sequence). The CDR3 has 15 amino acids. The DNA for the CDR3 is TGTGCCAGTAGTATAGAGACAGCAGGGGCTTACGAGCAGTACTTC. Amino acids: CASSIETAGAYEQYF.

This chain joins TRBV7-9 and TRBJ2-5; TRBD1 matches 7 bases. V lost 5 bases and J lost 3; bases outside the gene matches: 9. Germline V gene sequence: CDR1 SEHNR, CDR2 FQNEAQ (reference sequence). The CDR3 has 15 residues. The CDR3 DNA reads TGTGCCAGCAGCGCCAGACAGGGAACCGAAGAGACCCAGTACTTC. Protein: CASSARQGTEETQYF.

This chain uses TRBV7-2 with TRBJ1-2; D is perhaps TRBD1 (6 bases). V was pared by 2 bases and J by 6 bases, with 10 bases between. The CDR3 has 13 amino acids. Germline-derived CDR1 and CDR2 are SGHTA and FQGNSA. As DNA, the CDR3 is TGTGCCAGCAGCTTACGGGACACCCATGGCTACACCTTC. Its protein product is CASSLRDTHGYTF. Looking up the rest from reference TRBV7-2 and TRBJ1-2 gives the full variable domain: GAGVSQSPSNKVTEKGKDVELRCDPISGHTALYWYRQSLGQGLEFLIYFQGNSAPDKSGLPSDRFSAERTGGSVSTLTIQRTQQEDSAVYLCASSLRDTHGYTFGSGTRLTVV.

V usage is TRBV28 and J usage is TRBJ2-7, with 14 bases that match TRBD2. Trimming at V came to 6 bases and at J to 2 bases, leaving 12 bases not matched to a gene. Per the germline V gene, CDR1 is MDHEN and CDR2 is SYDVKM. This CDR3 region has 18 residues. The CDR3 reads CASSTMGTSGRPAYEQYF. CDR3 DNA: TGTGCCAGCAGCACAATGGGGACTAGCGGGAGACCTGCCTACGAGCAGTACTTC.

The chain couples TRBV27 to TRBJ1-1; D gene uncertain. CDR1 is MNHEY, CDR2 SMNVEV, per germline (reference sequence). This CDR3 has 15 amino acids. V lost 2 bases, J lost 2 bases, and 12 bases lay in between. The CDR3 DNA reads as TGTGCCAGCAGTTTACTGGGAGGATCAAACACTGAAGCTTTCTTT. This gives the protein CASSLLGGSNTEAFF.

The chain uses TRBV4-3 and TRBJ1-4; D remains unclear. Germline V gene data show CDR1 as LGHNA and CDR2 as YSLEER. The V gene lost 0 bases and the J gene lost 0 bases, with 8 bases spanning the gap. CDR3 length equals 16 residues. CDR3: CASSQDSTTTNEKLFF. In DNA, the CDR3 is TGCGCCAGCAGCCAAGATAGCACCACAACTAATGAAAAACTGTTTTTT.

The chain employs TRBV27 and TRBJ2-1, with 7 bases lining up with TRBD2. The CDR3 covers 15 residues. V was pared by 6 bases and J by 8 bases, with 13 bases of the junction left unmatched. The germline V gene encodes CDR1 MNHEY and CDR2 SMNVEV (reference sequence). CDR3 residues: CASSLITGGSDEQFF. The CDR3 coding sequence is TGTGCCAGCAGCCTTATTACGGGAGGATCGGATGAGCAGTTCTTC.

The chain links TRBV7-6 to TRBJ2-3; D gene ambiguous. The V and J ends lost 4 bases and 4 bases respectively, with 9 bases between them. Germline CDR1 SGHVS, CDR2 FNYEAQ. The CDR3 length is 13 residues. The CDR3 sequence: CASSSLSPDTQYF. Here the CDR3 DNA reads TGTGCCAGCAGCTCCTTGTCTCCAGATACGCAGTATTTT.

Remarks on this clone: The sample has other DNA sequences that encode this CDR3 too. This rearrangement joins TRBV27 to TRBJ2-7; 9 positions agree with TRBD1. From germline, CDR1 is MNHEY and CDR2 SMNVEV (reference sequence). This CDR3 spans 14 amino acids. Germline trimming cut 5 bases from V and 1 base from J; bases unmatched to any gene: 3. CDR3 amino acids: CASSAGTGSYEQYF. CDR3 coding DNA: TGTGCCAGCAGTGCCGGGACAGGGTCCTACGAGCAGTACTTC.

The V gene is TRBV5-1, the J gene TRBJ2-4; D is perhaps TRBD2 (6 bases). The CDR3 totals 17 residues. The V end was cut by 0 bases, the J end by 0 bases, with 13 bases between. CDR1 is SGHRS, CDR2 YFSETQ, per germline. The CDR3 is CASSLGRQGLAKNIQYF. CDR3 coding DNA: TGCGCCAGCAGCTTGGGGCGTCAGGGACTAGCCAAAAACATTCAGTACTTC.

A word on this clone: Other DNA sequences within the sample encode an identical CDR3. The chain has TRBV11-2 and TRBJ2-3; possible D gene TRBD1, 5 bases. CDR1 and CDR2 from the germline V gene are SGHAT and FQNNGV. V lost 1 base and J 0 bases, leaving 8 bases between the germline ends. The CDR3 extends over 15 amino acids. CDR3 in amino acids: CASSLVRTSTDTQYF. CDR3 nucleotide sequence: TGTGCCAGCAGCTTAGTCCGGACAAGCACAGATACGCAGTATTTT.

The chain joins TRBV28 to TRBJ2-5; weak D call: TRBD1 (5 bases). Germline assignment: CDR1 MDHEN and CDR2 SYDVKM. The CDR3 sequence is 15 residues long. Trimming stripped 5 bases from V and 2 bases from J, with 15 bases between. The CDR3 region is CASSGMTESQETQYF. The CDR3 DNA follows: TGTGCCAGCAGTGGCATGACAGAGTCACAAGAGACCCAGTACTTC.

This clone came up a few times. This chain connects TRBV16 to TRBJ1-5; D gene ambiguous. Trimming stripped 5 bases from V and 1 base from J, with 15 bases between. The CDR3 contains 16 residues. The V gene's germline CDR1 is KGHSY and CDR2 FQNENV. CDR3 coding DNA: TGTGCCAGCAGCTCAACGACTGGACGGAGCAATCAGCCCCAGCATTTT. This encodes CASSSTTGRSNQPQHF.

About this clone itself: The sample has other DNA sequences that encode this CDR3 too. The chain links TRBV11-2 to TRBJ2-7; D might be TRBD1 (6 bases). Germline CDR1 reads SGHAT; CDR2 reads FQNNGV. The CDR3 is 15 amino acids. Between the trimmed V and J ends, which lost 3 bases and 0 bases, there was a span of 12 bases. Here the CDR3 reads CASSLGAGVSYEQYF. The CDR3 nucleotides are TGTGCCAGCAGCTTGGGGGCAGGGGTCTCCTACGAGCAGTACTTC. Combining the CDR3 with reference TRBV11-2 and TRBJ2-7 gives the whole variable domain EAGVAQSPRYKIIEKRQSVAFWCNPISGHATLYWYQQILGQGPKLLIQFQNNGVVDDSQLPKDRFSAERLKGVDSTLKIQPAKLEDSAVYLCASSLGAGVSYEQYFGPGTRLTVT.